This T cell receptor beta chain appears in the sequencing data of a study of blood T cell repertoires in COVID-19. At the level of the study: Sites across the United States, Italy and Spain contributed samples from acute and convalescent COVID-19.

In the authors' methods: Reference gene primers were amplified, and this amplification served to estimate nucleated cell counts. Data came from immunoSEQ multiplex PCR; TCRdb stores just in-frame clones and leaves some out. D and trimming were read from the DNA, whereas the V and J calls and clone size are those reported in that table. The table has about 200,000 clones, roughly 90% seen once. Looked up from germline, CDR1 is WSHSY and CDR2 is SAAADI. Trimming at V came to 8 bases and at J to 6 bases, leaving 5 bases not matched to a gene. The length of the CDR3 is 15 residues. Followed over time, Seattle patients had been enrolled while infection was active.

This receptor was taken from a man over 45 with COVID-19, enrolled during active disease. Sequenced material: peripheral blood. The rearrangement uses TRBV10-2 and TRBJ2-3, with 16 bases identical to TRBD2. The DNA for the CDR3 is TGCGCCAGCTCGGGACTAGCGGGGGGGCGTGATACGCAGTATTTT. It is translated as CASSGLAGGRDTQYF.